The present T cell receptor beta chain was sequenced within a study of cytomegalovirus exposure and HLA in healthy donors (dated by TCRdb to about 2017). Some background on the complete study: An earlier analysis of roughly 500 of the donors reported about 280 Gb of sequence data and 117 million unique TCR beta sequences obtained from 150 million to 200 million T cells. Around 300 gigabases of sequencing data and approximately 80 million unique TCR sequences were included in an early release covering 550 to 650 HLA-typed donors. An earlier analysis of approximately 500 of the donors applied high-throughput TCR beta sequencing to assess whether each TCR beta V gene segment acted as functional or pseudogenic. The genetic ancestry cluster associated with self-reported Caucasian donors included about 84% of the 350 to 500 genotyped donors. A later genetic analysis used genome-wide SNP genotypes for about three fifths of the roughly 700 donors, treating that subset as a discovery cohort. In addition to the first cohort of 666 subjects, a separate validation cohort of some 120 different subjects was used. Using immunosequencing, the study profiled T cell repertoires from around 670 subjects and related those repertoires to cytomegalovirus serostatus. In the later analysis, no new phenotypic data were used to find candidate immune exposures; instead, reliance was placed on TCR beta sequences and their occurrence across donors. Typing coverage differed by locus: A, B, C, DRB1 and DQB1 were typed in about 620-640 donors, DQA1 in approximately 520, DPA1 in around 610, and DPB1 in just under 490. Four or five DR-DQ haplotypes were handled as single units for association and clustering, since linkage in the cohort was strong. The study was designed to test whether signatures of past pathogen exposure could be identified by cataloging public T cell receptors. Every repertoire in the discovery cohort had been generated on one and the same sequencing platform. To predict cytomegalovirus infection status, the study brought together high-throughput TCR immunosequencing, statistical association of individual TCRs with disease status, and machine learning. Across about 370 genotyped donors of the cohort, an average of about 240,000 unique TCR beta nucleotide sequences per donor were sequenced, and approximately 17% of those sequences were non-productive. To study patterns of TCR occurrence, a later analysis re-analyzed previously published TCR beta repertoires from 700 or so donors and added high-resolution HLA genotyping. Donor age, sex, ethnicity and CMV serostatus were compiled alongside the repertoire data. HLA typing covered class I and class II loci at four-digit resolution.

Sequences SSHAT (CDR1) and FNYEAQ (CDR2) are obtained from the germline V gene (reference sequence). There are 14 amino acids in the CDR3, from cysteine to phenylalanine inclusive. Just the 42-base CDR3 DNA is kept, in frame starting at base 1. Receptor libraries were prepared by the immunoSEQ multiplex PCR assay. The multiplex PCR relied on a mix of 60 forward primers for TCR Vbeta segments and 13 reverse primers for TCR Jbeta segments. Amplification of the CDR3 region of rearranged TCR beta genes was performed with a multiplex PCR assay on genomic DNA. On the Illumina HiSeq System, the amplified TCR beta libraries were sequenced as 87-base-pair reads. From the authors' description of their analysis: A later analysis counted about 80 million unique TCR beta chains across the 550 to 700 repertoires, and around 9.9 million of these chains were shared by at least two donors. A nearest-neighbor algorithm error-corrected the raw reads and collapsed the reads into unique sequences, merging closely related sequences to remove PCR and sequencing errors. CDR3 sequences were aligned to IMGT reference sequences to assign V, D and J gene segments. For a sequence to be retained, a match of at least six nucleotides to both a V gene segment and a J gene segment was required. A rearrangement was called productive if the CDR3 had no stop codons and remained in frame with V and J, and every other rearrangement was called non-productive. CDR3 was defined according to IMGT convention as the region running from the second conserved V-encoded cysteine to the conserved J-encoded phenylalanine. In an earlier analysis of around 570 of the donors, sequences lacking an unambiguous match to a single V gene segment were excluded. An earlier analysis of some 610 of the donors called V segments functional above 56.7% productive rearrangements and segregating when the between-donor standard deviation exceeded 5%. A statistical classification framework was built to diagnose cytomegalovirus status from the catalog of TCR beta chain sequences. In a later analysis, V and J genes were assigned by comparing TCR nucleotide sequences against IMGT/GENE-DB human TR gene sequences. In a later analysis, CDR3 sequences and most-parsimonious VDJ recombination scenarios were assigned using the TCRdist pipeline. A later analysis defined each TCR beta chain by its CDR3 amino acid sequence plus V-gene family, and excluded reads lacking a unique V-gene family. As a way to deal with suspected cross-contamination and a sequencing artifact, a later analysis dropped hundreds of nucleotide sequences that were highly shared and had low generation probability. In a later analysis, a clonal expansion index for each public chain was calculated from normalized within-repertoire ranks of inferred template counts. In a later analysis, generation probabilities were computed using a VDJ recombination model fitted to out-of-frame rearrangements, and the results were checked against IGoR. In a later analysis, hypergeometric tests were used to score TCR-TCR, TCR-HLA and TCR-CMV co-occurrence, with a repertoire-size bias correction applied to TCR pairs. A later analysis estimated false discovery rates by permuting HLA or CMV assignments 20 times. In a later analysis, co-occurring TCRs were grouped with DBSCAN, and TCRdist sequence similarity was added when clustering was performed within HLA-allele-positive subsets. Repertoires with fewer than 30,000 or more than 120,000 public chains, plus five repertoires with anomalous nucleotide sharing, were excluded from co-occurrence clustering. The immuneACCESS repertoire file appears here via TCRdb, limited to in-frame rearrangements. These files lack a portion of the clones; in checked studies, under half of the deficit traces to unresolved V genes, and the cause of the others is not known. V, J and clone size derive from that table, while D and trimming were established from the DNA sequence. The sample's clone listing holds approximately 110,000 clones. The ten biggest clones cover 2% to 2.5% of the sample.

Concerning this clone: Its antigen target is currently unknown. Germline is not matched at one junction end, which may reflect a read error.

The cohort comprised some 730 healthy bone marrow donors. Cohort members were all nominally healthy when sampled, although unrecorded immune exposures were likely present. The donor was CMV seronegative and was included in the group of 352 seronegative cohort members. Each donor provided a peripheral blood sample, and peripheral blood mononuclear cells were used for TCR beta sequencing. The Qiagen DNeasy Blood Extraction Kit was used to extract genomic DNA from the blood cell samples. Overall study results and their limits: Assigning TCR associations to individual alleles was difficult when HLA alleles, especially DR and DQ, strongly co-occurred. A later genetic analysis associated a missense DCLRE1C variant with V-gene and J-gene trimming of TCR beta chains, and an independent cohort replicated the association. Broadly in line with IMGT annotations, most TCR beta V segments showed up in productive rearrangements about 87% or about 30% of the time in an earlier analysis of several hundred of the donors. A group of highly shared sequence variants was considered likely to be a technical artifact of the sequencing pipeline. In a later analysis, TCR association rates were found to vary across HLA loci, with the most associated TCRs seen for DRB1 alleles and the fewest for HLA-C alleles. In a later analysis, most CMV-associated TCR beta chains were found to appear HLA-restricted, with HLA associations seemingly driven largely by CMV exposure. Sequencing depth was assumed to be roughly uniform across donors in the presence/absence analyses, though that assumption may not hold. The earlier analysis of 587 of the donors excluded some 15 rarely observed V segments, including chromosome 9 orphons, because counts were too low. While some public TCRs were present in many individuals, most TCR sequences turned up only very rarely across donors. According to a later genetic analysis, donors in an Asian-associated ancestry cluster had fewer N-insertions in productive TCRs than the approximately 710-donor mean. HLA typing was unavailable for some donors at each locus, so association tests used only the typed subset. In this cohort, only TCR beta chains were sequenced, and detectable features were limited by the absence of alpha or paired-chain data. The 87-base-pair reads could not distinguish some IMGT-functional V segments, including TRBV6-2 and TRBV6-3, so those segments were excluded. Immune exposure information for the cohort was limited to CMV serostatus. The study listed approximately 150 TCR beta chains as associated with cytomegalovirus. In vitro tests confirmed that a few of the cytomegalovirus-associated TCR beta chains recognize cytomegalovirus antigens. The classifier was reported to diagnose cytomegalovirus status with high specificity and sensitivity in both the original cohort and the validation cohort. The authors suggested that the approach could potentially be generalized to other disease states and immunological phenotypes. In a later analysis, HLA-associated TCR beta chains showed more clonal expansion and lower generation probabilities than non-associated chains that were equally common. A further reported finding was that TCR beta sequences accurately predicted the HLA-A and HLA-B alleles for most subjects in the first cohort. At a false discovery rate of 0.05, a later analysis linked fewer than 20,000 TCR beta sequences to specific HLA alleles. Several of the top co-occurrence clusters appeared to be linked to parvovirus B19, influenza, CMV and Epstein-Barr virus, according to a later analysis. Linkage disequilibrium might explain the correlated functional status among segregating V segments, but an unknown experimental factor could not be ruled out.

The V and J genes are TRBV7-7 and TRBJ2-1, with 9 bases matching TRBD2. The origin of this receptor is a man between 40 and 49 years old in good health and CMV-seronegative. Sequenced sample: PBMCs. The CDR3 corresponds to CASSPGLANNEQFF. The sequenced DNA: TGTGCTAGCAGCCCGGGACTAGCAAACAATGAGCAGTTCTTC.